These 19 T cell receptor beta chains were sequenced from one sample in a study of early T cells in non-severe SARS-CoV-2 infection. A single record per CDR3 protein comes from TCRdb applying MiXCR to the 5' RACE reads. The sample holds about 100,000 distinct CDR3 sequences, 11% seen once. Sequencing was done on a sample of whole blood. Receptors originate from an adult who was a healthcare worker with PCR-confirmed SARS-CoV-2 infection or an uninfected control (not recorded which).

V is TRBV28 and J is TRBJ2-7; D unresolved. Trimming took 6 bases from V and 0 from J, leaving 18 bases between them. Germline V lookup: CDR1 MDHEN, CDR2 SYDVKM. The CDR3 sequence is 16 residues long. This CDR3 is CASSRLRVSTSYEQYF. In nucleotides, the CDR3 is TGTGCCAGCAGCCGCTTACGTGTGTCCACCTCCTACGAGCAGTACTTC.

In this sample, this clonotype turned up many times. The rearrangement links TRBV29-1 to TRBJ2-7; D call uncertain. Germline V gene lookup returns CDR1 SQVTM and CDR2 ANQGSEA. The CDR3 is 11 amino acids. The ends were cut back, 3 bases at V and 3 bases at J, with 6 bases in the middle. CDR3 in DNA: TGCAGCGTTGAGATTTTCTACGAGCAGTACTTC. Its translation: CSVEIFYEQYF.

CDR3: CASSLSLWYEQYF. The CDR3 region has the DNA TGTGCCAGCAGTTTGAGTTTATGGTACGAGCAGTACTTC. This chain joins TRBV12-3 or TRBV12-4 and TRBJ2-7; D is undetermined. Trimming removed 3 bases at V and 4 bases at J, with 10 bases between. This CDR3 contains 13 residues.

At least ten counts were recorded for this clonotype. This sequence joins TRBV10-2 and TRBJ2-4; D ambiguous. The CDR3 consists of 13 residues. The V end was cut by 4 bases, the J end by 3 bases, with 7 bases between. CDR1 and CDR2 from the germline V gene are WSHSY and SAAADI. In DNA, the CDR3 is TGCGCCAGCAGTGGAGATGGCAAAAACATTCAGTACTTC. This codes for CASSGDGKNIQYF.

The rearrangement joins TRBV7-9 to TRBJ2-2, with 8 bases lining up with TRBD1. The CDR3 runs to 16 residues. Germline CDR1 is SEHNR and CDR2 is FQNEAQ (reference sequence). J lost 3 bases, V lost 2 bases, and 5 bases had no gene match. This chain's CDR3 is CASSLRWTGYTGELFF. The CDR3, as DNA: TGTGCCAGCAGCTTACGCTGGACAGGGTACACCGGGGAGCTGTTTTTT.

This chain uses TRBV5-5 with TRBJ2-5; unclear D gene. V lost 1 base and J 5 bases, leaving 12 bases between the germline ends. Germline loops: CDR1 SGHKS, CDR2 YYEKEE (reference sequence). CDR3 length: 14 residues. Here the CDR3 reads CASSLRVQPETQYF. The DNA of the CDR3 is TGTGCCAGCAGCTTGCGGGTACAGCCTGAGACCCAGTACTTC.

This sequence joins TRBV29-1 and TRBJ1-2; TRBD1 might be the D (5 bases). Deletions cut 6 bases from V and 3 bases from J, with 11 bases between. This CDR3 is 12 amino acids long. Per the germline V gene, CDR1 is SQVTM and CDR2 is ANQGSEA. The CDR3 DNA reads as TGCAGCGTGGGCGACAGTTACTATGGCTACACCTTC. Translation: CSVGDSYYGYTF. The full variable domain, completed using reference TRBV29-1 and TRBJ1-2, is SAVISQKPSRDICQRGTSLTIQCQVDSQVTMMFWYRQQPGQSLTLIATANQGSEATYESGFVIDKFPISRPNLTFSTLTVSNMSPEDSSIYLCSVGDSYYGYTFGSGTRLTVV.

The chain uses TRBV14 and TRBJ1-1; D remains ambiguous. Germline values: CDR1 SGHDN, CDR2 FVKESK. V lost 0 bases to trimming and J lost 5 bases, with 10 bases between them. The CDR3 totals 14 residues. CDR3 sequence reads: CASSQDVSSTEAFF. The CDR3 DNA reads as TGTGCCAGCAGCCAAGACGTTTCTAGTACTGAAGCTTTCTTT.

This clonotype was observed many times. The chain combines TRBV4-3 with TRBJ1-1; weak D call: TRBD1 (5 bases). Trimming shortened V by 1 base and J by 10 bases, and 13 bases separated the two germline ends. This CDR3 region has 13 residues. In germline, CDR1 is LGHNA, CDR2 YSLEER. The CDR3 spells CASSQVDTSGAFF. In nucleotides, the CDR3 is TGCGCCAGCAGCCAAGTGGACACCTCAGGAGCTTTCTTT.

The gene calls are TRBV6-5 and TRBJ2-3; TRBD2 matches 8 bases. The ends lost 5 bases at V and 4 bases at J; junction bases unmatched: 11. Germline V gene sequence: CDR1 MNHEY, CDR2 SVGAGI. This CDR3 has 16 residues. The CDR3 DNA is TGTGCCAGCAGTGGCTGGGGGAGCGGGAGAGCAGATACGCAGTATTTT. This gives the protein CASSGWGSGRADTQYF.

This clonotype was observed a handful of times. V gene TRBV2 combines with J gene TRBJ1-5, with TRBD1 as a possible D gene (6 bases). This CDR3 spans 14 amino acids. The V end was cut by 5 bases, the J end by 2 bases, with 10 bases between. Germline CDR1 reads SNHLY; CDR2 reads FYNNEI. CDR3 coding DNA: TGTGCCAGCAGTAAGACAGGTGGCAATCAGCCCCAGCATTTT. Its translation: CASSKTGGNQPQHF.

This clonotype was detected many times. This chain connects TRBV7-8 to TRBJ2-7; D gene ambiguous. CDR1 and CDR2 from the germline V gene are SGHVS and FQNEAQ. The CDR3 extends over 13 amino acids. V lost 3 bases, J lost 5 bases, and 11 bases lay in between. The DNA of the CDR3 is TGTGCCAGCAGCTTCCTAGTGGATGACGAGCAGTACTTC. Encoded protein: CASSFLVDDEQYF.

This clonotype was recorded many times. The chain employs TRBV19 and TRBJ2-3; D ambiguous. The CDR3 runs to 12 residues. CDR1 and CDR2 (germline): LNHDA, SQIVND (reference sequence). V lost 1 base and J 6 bases, leaving 5 bases between the germline ends. Written as DNA, the CDR3 is TGTGCCAGTAGTATAGGGTGGGATACGCAGTATTTT. The encoded protein is CASSIGWDTQYF.

There are a few counts of this clonotype. The chain recombines TRBV2 with TRBJ2-5; D is ambiguous. Per germline, CDR1 SNHLY and CDR2 FYNNEI. This CDR3 spans 13 amino acids. Trimming pared 3 bases from V and 0 bases from J, leaving 5 bases between. The CDR3 is CASSEGNQETQYF. The CDR3 nucleotides are TGTGCCAGCAGTGAGGGGAACCAAGAGACCCAGTACTTC.

The sample holds many counts of this clonotype. The chain links TRBV7-9 to TRBJ2-3; possible D gene TRBD1, 5 bases. Germline V lookup: CDR1 SEHNR, CDR2 FQNEAQ (reference sequence). The CDR3 sequence is 12 residues long. Trimming took 5 bases from V and 4 from J, leaving 7 bases between them. The CDR3, as DNA: TGTGCCAGCAGCCCGACAGCAGATACGCAGTATTTT. This translates into CASSPTADTQYF. Filled out from reference TRBV7-9 and TRBJ2-3, the complete variable domain reads DTGVSQNPRHKITKRGQNVTFRCDPISEHNRLYWYRQTLGQGPEFLTYFQNEAQLEKSRLLSDRFSAERPKGSFSTLEIQRTEQGDSAMYLCASSPTADTQYFGPGTRLTVL.

This clonotype was observed at least ten times. The J gene is TRBJ2-7, the V gene TRBV20-1; D is undetermined. The CDR3 totals 13 residues. The V and J ends lost 6 bases and 2 bases respectively, with 14 bases between them. Germline V gene lookup returns CDR1 DFQATT and CDR2 SNEGSKA (reference sequence). For the CDR3, the DNA is TGCAGTGCCAAGACCGAAACTGCCTACGAGCAGTACTTC. Its protein is CSAKTETAYEQYF.

The chain employs TRBV9 and TRBJ2-6; D gene uncertain. The germline gives CDR1 SGDLS, CDR2 YYNGEE. This CDR3 has 15 residues. Trimming cost V 2 bases and J 2 bases, with 8 bases left between them. CDR3 in amino acids: CASSVSAPGANVLTF. DNA for the CDR3: TGTGCCAGCAGCGTCTCGGCTCCTGGGGCCAACGTCCTGACTTTC.

This clonotype has ten or more counts. The chain carries TRBV12-3 or TRBV12-4 and TRBJ1-2; D ambiguous. V was clipped by 6 bases and J by 8 bases, with 16 bases between them. This CDR3 comprises 13 residues. The CDR3 sequence is CASSHESGAGYTF. In DNA, the CDR3 is TGTGCCAGCAGCCACGAAAGCGGCGCGGGCTACACCTTC.

This clonotype was found a few times. The rearrangement uses TRBV4-2 and TRBJ2-1; D not certain. Trimming pared 1 base from V and 6 bases from J, leaving 4 bases between. Germline CDR1 LGHNA, CDR2 YNFKEQ. CDR3 length: 12 amino acids. CDR3 nucleotides: TGTGCCAGCAGCCAAGGGGTCAATGAGCAGTTCTTC. Its protein product is CASSQGVNEQFF.